The present TCR beta chain was sequenced within a study of CD8 T cells in Susac syndrome. The multiple sclerosis control group consisted of treatment-naive patients whose relapsing-remitting disease, which was either stable or active, fulfilled revised McDonald criteria. RNA in amounts of about 0.5 to 1 ug was reverse transcribed with random hexamers. One entry per CDR3 protein results from TCRdb running MiXCR on the immunoSEQ multiplex PCR reads. Of 100,000 to 150,000 distinct CDR3 sequences listed, more than 80% are singletons. The CDR3 is made up of 18 amino acids. Germline trimming cut 5 bases from V and 0 bases from J; bases unmatched to any gene: 9. From germline, CDR1 is SGHTA and CDR2 FQGNSA.

V and J are TRBV7-2 and TRBJ2-6, with TRBD1 identical over 8 bases. The TCR was taken from a human donor with multiple sclerosis. Input material: CD8+ T cells from PBMCs. The CDR3 sequence: CASSTPGQAISGANVLTF. CDR3 coding DNA: TGTGCCAGCAGCACCCCGGGACAGGCGATCTCTGGGGCCAACGTCCTGACTTTC.